This TCR beta chain was sequenced for a study of blood T cells in healthy people across ages. Per germline, CDR1 MGHDK and CDR2 SYGVNS. Trimming cost V 3 bases and J 6 bases, with 12 bases left between them. The CDR3 covers 14 residues. A second roughly 7 to 11 cycle PCR used barcoded and J-beta primers. Each CDR3 protein is one row after TCRdb ran MiXCR on the 5' RACE reads. The sample yields 600,000 to 1,000,000 distinct CDR3 sequences, more than 20% seen once. This sample also belongs to another study, concerning T cells of mothers and their children.

The rearrangement joins TRBV25-1 to TRBJ2-4, with D possibly being TRBD1 (6 bases). Sequencing was performed on blood. This TCR was sampled from a boy between 5 and 17 years old in good health. The CDR3 loop reads CASSDTGSGNIQYF. CDR3 coding DNA: TGTGCCAGCAGTGACACAGGGTCCGGAAACATTCAGTACTTC.